Listed here are 15 T cell receptor beta chains from one sample, sequenced in a study of shared clonotypes between healthy human individuals. The protocol was immunoSEQ multiplex PCR, while the TCRdb copy is restricted to in-frame clones and leaves out a portion. The sample consists of 2 million to 3 million clones, under 95% of them appearing once. Material for sequencing was naive CD4+ T cells from PBMCs. The subset was: CD45RA+ positively selected. The receptor source for this set is a man aged 18 to 29 in good health. Some clones in this sample may be carry-over from other donors' samples.

The chain is built from TRBV4-1 and TRBJ2-1; D unclear. Germline V CDR1 and CDR2: MGHRA, YSYEKL. Trimming shortened V by 1 base and J by 7 bases, and 8 bases separated the two germline ends. The CDR3 length is 13 residues. The CDR3 region has the DNA TGCGCCAGCAGCCAAGTTCGGCGGAATGAGCAGTTCTTC. It is translated as CASSQVRRNEQFF.

This clone showed up just once. This rearrangement joins TRBV9 to TRBJ1-4; TRBD1 might be the D (5 bases). From germline, CDR1 is SGDLS and CDR2 YYNGEE. CDR3 length: 13 residues. Trimming removed 5 bases from V and 7 bases from J, with 12 bases in between. CDR3 amino acids: CASRGTLGEKLFF. As DNA, the CDR3 is TGTGCCAGCAGGGGGACCCTGGGTGAAAAACTGTTTTTT.

The V gene is TRBV12-5, the J gene TRBJ2-1; the D gene is possibly TRBD2 (6 bases). V was cut by 2 bases and J by 8 bases, with 10 bases left in between. Germline V lookup: CDR1 LGHNT, CDR2 FRNRAP. The CDR3 runs to 13 residues. The chain's CDR3 is CASGLLGTYEQFF. As DNA, the CDR3 is TGTGCTAGTGGTTTGCTCGGGACTTATGAGCAGTTCTTC.

This clone was counted a single time. This chain connects TRBV2 to TRBJ1-2, with 9 positions matching TRBD1. The CDR3 spans 13 residues. Per the germline V gene, CDR1 is SNHLY and CDR2 is FYNNEI. V shed 6 bases, J shed 6 bases, and the junction held 5 bases outside the gene matches. In nucleotides, the CDR3 is TGTGCCAGCAGACCGGGACAGGGAGATGGCTACACCTTC. Protein product: CASRPGQGDGYTF.

The V and J genes are TRBV15 and TRBJ2-7; possibly TRBD1 for D (6 bases). The CDR3 spans 15 residues. From germline, CDR1 is LNHNV and CDR2 YYDKDF (reference sequence). Between the trimmed V and J ends, which lost 1 base and 4 bases, there was a span of 14 bases. CDR3 sequence (DNA): TGTGCCACCAGCAGAGCTCAGGGGCGGCCGTACGAGCAGTACTTC. Translation: CATSRAQGRPYEQYF.

Only one count was recorded for this clone. The chain recombines TRBV21-1 with TRBJ2-7. TRBV21-1 represents a pseudogene. There are 15 residues in the CDR3. The CDR3 DNA follows: TGTGCCAGCAGCATAACCGGGACGCCCCTCGGTGAGCAGTACTTC. Protein product: CASSITGTPLGEQYF.

The chain carries TRBV19 and TRBJ2-7; 9 bases map to TRBD1. V shed 3 bases, J shed 5 bases, and the junction held 5 bases outside the gene matches. This CDR3 comprises 14 residues. Germline assignment: CDR1 LNHDA and CDR2 SQIVND (reference sequence). CDR3 bases: TGTGCCAGTAGTATCGTACAGGGGGCCGACGAGCAGTACTTC. Protein product: CASSIVQGADEQYF.

V usage is TRBV4-2 and J usage is TRBJ1-4; D is unclear. Germline values: CDR1 LGHNA, CDR2 YNFKEQ. The CDR3 is 16 residues long. The V end lost 4 bases, the J end lost 8 bases, and 20 bases lay between the germline ends. This CDR3 is CASSPVTPRGEEKLFF. CDR3 coding DNA: TGTGCCAGCAGCCCCGTTACTCCCAGAGGAGAAGAAAAACTGTTTTTT.

The gene calls are TRBV5-4 and TRBJ2-7; 10 bases align to TRBD2. CDR3 size: 16 residues. J lost 0 bases, V lost 0 bases, and 3 bases had no gene match. Germline assignment: CDR1 SGHNT and CDR2 YYREEE (reference sequence). The CDR3 reads CASSLGLAGASYEQYF. The CDR3 region has the DNA TGTGCCAGCAGCTTGGGTCTAGCGGGAGCCTCCTACGAGCAGTACTTC. The variable domain in full, completed from reference TRBV5-4 and TRBJ2-7, reads ETGVTQSPTHLIKTRGQQVTLRCSSQSGHNTVSWYQQALGQGPQFIFQYYREEENGRGNFPPRFSGLQFPNYSSELNVNALELDDSALYLCASSLGLAGASYEQYFGPGTRLTVT.

This rearrangement joins TRBV5-6 to TRBJ1-2; TRBD1 matches 10 bases. This CDR3 is built from 15 residues. Per germline, CDR1 SGHDT and CDR2 YYEEEE. V was pared by 6 bases and J by 8 bases, with 13 bases of the junction left unmatched. CDR3 nucleotides: TGTGCCAGCATCTCCCGGGACAGGGGTTGGGACGGCTACACCTTC. Protein: CASISRDRGWDGYTF.

The genes are TRBV25-1 and TRBJ1-5; D perhaps matches TRBD1 (6 bases). The CDR3 consists of 15 residues. Germline assignment: CDR1 MGHDK and CDR2 SYGVNS. The V end lost 4 bases, the J end lost 7 bases, and 17 bases lay between the germline ends. This CDR3 is CASSGGGQPGQPQHF. CDR3 nucleotides: TGTGCCAGCAGTGGGGGTGGACAGCCAGGACAGCCCCAGCATTTT. Based on the CDR3 plus reference TRBV25-1 and TRBJ1-5, the full variable domain is EADIYQTPRYLVIGTGKKITLECSQTMGHDKMYWYQQDPGMELHLIHYSYGVNSTEKGDLSSESTVSRIRTEHFPLTLESARPSHTSQYLCASSGGGQPGQPQHFGDGTRLSIL.

The rearrangement joins TRBV10-3 to TRBJ2-7; 7 nucleotides agree with TRBD1. Germline assignment: CDR1 ENHRY and CDR2 SYGVKD. V was clipped by 6 bases and J by 2 bases; unmatched bases: 7. The CDR3 covers 14 residues. CDR3 nucleotides: TGTGCCATCAGCTCCAGACAGGGCCCCTACGAGCAGTACTTC. It translates to CAISSRQGPYEQYF.

CDR3 nucleotides: TGTGCCAGCAGTAGCGGGACAGGGACCTCTCAGCCCCAGCATTTT. The encoded protein is CASSSGTGTSQPQHF. The gene calls are TRBV28 and TRBJ1-5; 9 bases line up with TRBD1. Germline trimming cut 5 bases from V and 6 bases from J; bases unmatched to any gene: 8. The CDR3 has 15 amino acids. Germline-derived CDR1 and CDR2 are MDHEN and SYDVKM.

The J gene is TRBJ2-1, the V gene TRBV7-2; D possibly corresponds to TRBD2 (5 bases). Germline V CDR1 and CDR2: SGHTA, FQGNSA. The CDR3 spans 14 residues. V was cut by 6 bases and J by 3 bases, with 12 bases left in between. CDR3 protein: CASRSPAGYNEQFF. CDR3 coding DNA: TGTGCCAGCAGGTCTCCGGCGGGCTACAATGAGCAGTTCTTC. Full variable domain (missing parts from reference TRBV7-2 and TRBJ2-1): GAGVSQSPSNKVTEKGKDVELRCDPISGHTALYWYRQSLGQGLEFLIYFQGNSAPDKSGLPSDRFSAERTGGSVSTLTIQRTQQEDSAVYLCASRSPAGYNEQFFGPGTRLTVL.

This chain joins TRBV10-3 and TRBJ2-5; the D gene is possibly TRBD1 (5 bases). Trimming cost V 4 bases and J 3 bases, with 9 bases left between them. The germline V gene encodes CDR1 ENHRY and CDR2 SYGVKD. The CDR3 is 13 amino acids. The CDR3 loop is CAISVSQEETQYF. DNA for the CDR3: TGTGCCATCAGTGTTTCACAGGAAGAGACCCAGTACTTC.